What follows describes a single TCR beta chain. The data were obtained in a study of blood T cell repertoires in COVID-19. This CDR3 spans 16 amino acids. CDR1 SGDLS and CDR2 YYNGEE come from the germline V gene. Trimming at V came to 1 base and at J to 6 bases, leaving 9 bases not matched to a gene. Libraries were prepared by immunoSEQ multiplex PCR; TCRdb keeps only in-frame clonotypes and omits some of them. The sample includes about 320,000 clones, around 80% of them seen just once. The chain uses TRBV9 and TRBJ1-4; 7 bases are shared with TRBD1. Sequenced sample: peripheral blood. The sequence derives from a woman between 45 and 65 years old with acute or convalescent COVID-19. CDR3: CASSVSFGDSYEKLFF. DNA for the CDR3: TGTGCCAGCAGCGTATCATTCGGGGACAGCTATGAAAAACTGTTTTTT.